Each of the 31 T cell receptor beta chains below was sequenced from the same sample in a study of cytomegalovirus exposure and HLA in healthy donors. This PCR relied on a set of 60 Vbeta primers and 13 Jbeta primers. Generated by immunoSEQ multiplex PCR, the TCRdb table keeps only in-frame clones and is missing some. The sample has about 83,000 clones; over 70% are singletons. Sample: PBMCs. Receptors were obtained from a man between 18 and 29 years old in good health and CMV-seropositive.

There are a few counts of this clone. V is TRBV4-1 and J is TRBJ1-3; D is undetermined. Germline V lookup: CDR1 MGHRA, CDR2 YSYEKL. There are 13 residues in the CDR3. V shed 8 bases and J shed 0 bases, with 8 bases lying between them. This chain's CDR3 is CASRGPSGNTIYF. The CDR3 DNA sequence: TGCGCCAGCCGAGGCCCCTCTGGAAACACCATATATTTT.

The chain carries TRBV29-1 and TRBJ2-3; 8 bases are shared with TRBD2. Losses at the gene ends were 6 bases for V and 6 bases for J; bases not matched to a gene: 5. The CDR3 totals 12 residues. Germline CDR1 is SQVTM and CDR2 is ANQGSEA. CDR3 amino acids: CSVGGVGDTQYF. CDR3 in DNA: TGCAGCGTCGGGGGGGTGGGCGATACGCAGTATTTT.

This rearrangement joins TRBV4-1 to TRBJ1-1; TRBD1 agrees at 7 bases. The germline CDR1 and CDR2 sequences are MGHRA and YSYEKL. The CDR3 is 16 amino acids. Trimming removed 4 bases from V and 6 bases from J; junction bases left unmatched: 14. The CDR3 here is CASSREGQALGPEAFF. DNA for the CDR3: TGCGCCAGCAGCCGTGAAGGACAGGCGCTTGGGCCTGAAGCTTTCTTT.

This clone came up a few times. The chain has TRBV5-4 and TRBJ1-1; a weak D match, TRBD1 (6 bases). This CDR3 comprises 15 residues. The germline V gene has CDR1 SGHNT and CDR2 YYREEE (reference sequence). V lost 0 bases and J lost 1, with 10 bases in between. CDR3 amino acids: CASSLGQGPNTEAFF. The DNA of the CDR3 is TGTGCCAGCAGCTTGGGGCAGGGGCCGAACACTGAAGCTTTCTTT. The entire variable domain, with the rest obtained from reference TRBV5-4 and TRBJ1-1, is as follows: ETGVTQSPTHLIKTRGQQVTLRCSSQSGHNTVSWYQQALGQGPQFIFQYYREEENGRGNFPPRFSGLQFPNYSSELNVNALELDDSALYLCASSLGQGPNTEAFFGQGTRLTVV.

The genes are TRBV6-4 and TRBJ1-5, with D perhaps TRBD1 (6 bases). The germline CDR1 and CDR2 sequences are MRHNA and SNTAGT. This CDR3 is 15 amino acids long. The germline V and J ends were trimmed by 6 bases and 6 bases, with 18 bases remaining between them. Here the CDR3 reads CASRTRTGRGQPQHF. The CDR3, as DNA: TGTGCCAGCAGGACCAGAACAGGGAGAGGTCAGCCCCAGCATTTT.

This sequence joins TRBV5-1 and TRBJ2-5; D might be TRBD1 (5 bases). Germline V gene data show CDR1 as SGHRS and CDR2 as YFSETQ. The CDR3 length is 11 residues. V was cut by 5 bases and J by 3 bases, with 5 bases left in between. The CDR3 region has the DNA TGCGCCAGCAGGACAGAAGAGACCCAGTACTTC. It codes for CASRTEETQYF.

A single count supports this clone. The chain recombines TRBV5-4 with TRBJ1-2; 7 positions agree with TRBD1. Germline V gene lookup returns CDR1 SGHNT and CDR2 YYREEE (reference sequence). V lost 3 bases to trimming and J lost 0 bases; unmatched junction nucleotides: 2. The CDR3 length is 14 residues. The CDR3 coding sequence is TGTGCCAGCAGCTGGGACAGAGCTAACTATGGCTACACCTTC. This translates into CASSWDRANYGYTF.

The gene calls are TRBV4-1 and TRBJ2-7, with 7 positions matching TRBD1. The V gene's germline CDR1 is MGHRA and CDR2 YSYEKL. The V and J ends lost 4 bases and 2 bases, in that order; junction bases with no gene match: 2. The CDR3 contains 13 residues. Here the CDR3 DNA reads TGCGCCAGCAGCCCTGGACAGGCCTACGAGCAGTACTTC. Translating gives CASSPGQAYEQYF.

The chain has TRBV11-2 and TRBJ2-5; 8 bases map to TRBD1. The CDR3 extends over 15 amino acids. Germline values: CDR1 SGHAT, CDR2 FQNNGV. The V segment lost 4 bases and the J segment 5 bases; nucleotides outside the gene matches: 9. CDR3: CASSYGSGGGETQYF. The CDR3, as DNA: TGTGCCAGCAGCTACGGCTCAGGGGGCGGGGAGACCCAGTACTTC.

This clone showed up just a few times. The V gene is TRBV9, the J gene TRBJ2-4, with D possibly matching TRBD2 (6 bases). Between the trimmed V and J ends, which lost 3 bases and 7 bases, there was a span of 11 bases. The CDR3 is made up of 13 amino acids. Germline values: CDR1 SGDLS, CDR2 YYNGEE. CDR3 amino acids: CASSAGTGNIQYF. In nucleotides, the CDR3 is TGTGCCAGCAGCGCTGGGACTGGGAACATTCAGTACTTC.

This clone has more than one count but fewer than ten. This chain joins TRBV6-1 and TRBJ1-1, with TRBD1 matching 7 bases. The CDR3 contains 14 residues. CDR1 MNHNS and CDR2 SASEGT come from the germline V gene. V shed 4 bases and J 5 bases; nucleotides not matched to a gene: 7. The CDR3 spells CASSAGTDGTEAFF. In nucleotides, the CDR3 is TGTGCCAGCAGTGCCGGGACAGATGGGACTGAAGCTTTCTTT.

The chain is built from TRBV4-2 and TRBJ1-2; unclear D gene. Trimming removed 0 bases from V and 0 bases from J, with 8 bases in between. This CDR3 is built from 15 residues. CDR1 and CDR2 from the germline V gene are LGHNA and YNFKEQ. Here the CDR3 reads CASSQDPSTNYGYTF. The CDR3 DNA is TGTGCCAGCAGCCAAGATCCCAGTACTAACTATGGCTACACCTTC.

The rearrangement uses TRBV9 and TRBJ2-7; possibly TRBD2 for D (6 bases). V gave up 0 bases and J gave up 0 bases, with 10 bases separating them. CDR3 size: 15 residues. CDR1 and CDR2 (germline): SGDLS, YYNGEE. CDR3 nucleotide sequence: TGTGCCAGCAGCGTAGAGGGAGGCCTCTCCTACGAGCAGTACTTC. It yields the protein CASSVEGGLSYEQYF.

The gene calls are TRBV5-6 and TRBJ2-7; 9 bases align to TRBD1. The CDR3 covers 15 residues. Trimming took 4 bases from V and 2 from J; bases not matched to a gene: 7. Per germline, CDR1 SGHDT and CDR2 YYEEEE. This CDR3 is CASSGDRDRAYEQYF. In nucleotides, the CDR3 is TGTGCCAGCAGCGGAGACCGGGACAGGGCCTACGAGCAGTACTTC.

The CDR3 region has the DNA TGTGCCAGCAGCACAACCGGGACAGGATTTGAAAAACTGTTTTTT. As protein: CASSTTGTGFEKLFF. The rearrangement joins TRBV7-6 to TRBJ1-4; 8 bases are shared with TRBD1. Trimming at V came to 5 bases and at J to 7 bases, leaving 9 bases not matched to a gene. The CDR3 is made up of 15 amino acids. Germline V gene lookup returns CDR1 SGHVS and CDR2 FNYEAQ.

The chain is built from TRBV28 and TRBJ1-4; unclear D gene. Germline V lookup: CDR1 MDHEN, CDR2 SYDVKM. There are 12 residues in the CDR3. V was pared by 11 bases and J by 8 bases, with 15 bases between. CDR3 sequence (DNA): TGTGCCGGCGGAGGAAGCGGGGAAAAACTGTTTTTT. Translation: CAGGGSGEKLFF.

This clone came up a few times. The chain combines TRBV12-5 with TRBJ2-5; D might be TRBD2 (6 bases). The germline V gene has CDR1 LGHNT and CDR2 FRNRAP. Trimming took 2 bases from V and 4 from J, leaving 14 bases between them. The CDR3 runs 15 residues. The CDR3 coding sequence is TGTGCTAGTGGTTTGTCGAAGCCGGGACTAGAGACCCAGTACTTC. Translated: CASGLSKPGLETQYF.

The J gene is TRBJ1-1, the V gene TRBV29-1; 8 bases map to TRBD1. From germline, CDR1 is SQVTM and CDR2 ANQGSEA. The CDR3 extends over 15 amino acids. The V and J ends lost 4 bases and 2 bases, in that order; junction bases with no gene match: 9. The CDR3 region has the DNA TGCAGCGTTGTAATGTGGGACAGGACTAACACTGAAGCTTTCTTT. Its protein product is CSVVMWDRTNTEAFF.

This clone has a handful of counts. A junction boundary mismatches the germline segment, possibly from a read error. This sequence joins TRBV7-2 and TRBJ2-2; 8 bases agree with TRBD1. In germline, CDR1 is SGHTA, CDR2 FQGNSA. The CDR3 contains 12 residues. This CDR3 is CASWQGAGELFF. CDR3 DNA: TGTGCCAGCTGGCAGGGGGCCGGTGAGCTGTTTTTT. Full variable domain (rest looked up from reference TRBV7-2 and TRBJ2-2): GAGVSQSPSNKVTEKGKDVELRCDPISGHTALYWYRQSLGQGLEFLIYFQGNSAPDKSGLPSDRFSAERTGGSVSTLTIQRTQQEDSAVYLCASWQGAGELFFGEGSRLTVL.

This rearrangement joins TRBV6-5 to TRBJ2-7; 11 bases agree with TRBD2. J was trimmed by 2 bases and V by 2 bases; bases with no gene match: 5. This CDR3 has 16 residues. In germline, CDR1 is MNHEY, CDR2 SVGAGI. The DNA for the CDR3 is TGTGCCAGCAGTTACGTAGCGGGAGGGCTGACCTACGAGCAGTACTTC. Protein sequence: CASSYVAGGLTYEQYF.

This clone was observed a few times. This chain links TRBV6-5 with TRBJ1-4; the D gene is possibly TRBD1 (6 bases). Germline CDR1 is MNHEY and CDR2 is SVGAGI. With 0 bases removed from V and 4 bases from J, the gap between germline ends came to 9 bases. The CDR3 covers 15 residues. As DNA, the CDR3 is TGTGCCAGCAGTTACTCGATAGGGGGTAATGAAAAACTGTTTTTT. Its protein is CASSYSIGGNEKLFF.

V and J are TRBV16 and TRBJ2-7; tentatively, D is TRBD2 (8 bases). The CDR3 runs to 18 residues. Germline V gives CDR1 KGHSY, CDR2 FQNENV. Trimming left V 2 bases short and J 6 bases short, with 26 bases between. CDR3 sequence: CASSQTRSGSRGDSEQYF. The CDR3 DNA follows: TGTGCCAGCAGCCAAACTAGAAGCGGGAGCAGGGGGGACTCCGAGCAGTACTTC. The full variable domain, in which reference TRBV16 and TRBJ2-7 provide the parts outside the CDR3, is GEEVAQTPKHLVRGEGQKAKLYCAPIKGHSYVFWYQQVLKNEFKFLISFQNENVFDETGMPKERFSAKCLPNSPCSLEIQATKLEDSAVYFCASSQTRSGSRGDSEQYFGPGTRLTVT.

This chain links TRBV18 with TRBJ1-2, with no clear D. V was trimmed by 6 bases and J by 4 bases, leaving 15 bases between them. CDR3 length equals 14 residues. From germline, CDR1 is KGHSH and CDR2 LQKENI. This CDR3 reads CASSPAQSGYGYTF. CDR3 DNA: TGTGCCAGCTCCCCAGCCCAGTCGGGCTATGGCTACACCTTC.

The chain uses TRBV4-1 and TRBJ1-5; TRBD1 aligns across 8 bases. There are 14 residues in the CDR3. Germline V gives CDR1 MGHRA, CDR2 YSYEKL. After removal of 2 bases from V and 9 bases from J, the junction contained 6 bases not matched to a gene. CDR3 sequence (DNA): TGCGCCAGCAGCCAACCGGGACAGGATCGGCCCCAGCATTTT. This codes for CASSQPGQDRPQHF.

CDR3 nucleotide sequence: TGTGCCTCCGGACTAGCAGGAGAGACCCAGTACTTC. This translates into CASGLAGETQYF. The rearrangement links TRBV10-3 to TRBJ2-5, with 8 nucleotides matching TRBD2. The CDR3 consists of 12 residues. The trim removed 11 bases at V and 4 bases at J, leaving 6 bases unmatched. In germline, CDR1 is ENHRY, CDR2 SYGVKD.

This clone was observed a handful of times. This chain uses TRBV2 with TRBJ1-4, with a weak D call TRBD1 (5 bases). Between the trimmed V and J ends, which lost 6 bases and 8 bases, there was a span of 13 bases. Germline CDR1 and CDR2: SNHLY and FYNNEI. This CDR3 spans 13 amino acids. The CDR3 spells CASRLNGGEKLFF. The CDR3 DNA reads as TGTGCCAGCAGGCTTAACGGGGGGGAAAAACTGTTTTTT.

V and J are TRBV29-1 and TRBJ2-7; TRBD2 matches at 9 bases. CDR1 is SQVTM and CDR2 is ANQGSEA in the germline V gene. V lost 1 base to trimming and J lost 5 bases; unmatched junction nucleotides: 12. This CDR3 is 16 amino acids long. CDR3 nucleotide sequence: TGCAGCGTTGAAGGGGTGGTAGCGGGAGCGCGGAACGAGCAGTACTTC. Translating gives CSVEGVVAGARNEQYF.

J is TRBJ1-2 and V is TRBV29-1; weak D call: TRBD1 (6 bases). The V gene's germline CDR1 is SQVTM and CDR2 ANQGSEA. V was pared by 3 bases and J by 12 bases, with 17 bases between. The CDR3 covers 12 residues. As DNA, the CDR3 is TGCAGCGTTGACCCAGGGGACCCGAGTCACACCTTC. It translates to CSVDPGDPSHTF.

The V call is TRBV29-1, the J call TRBJ2-7; D perhaps matches TRBD1 (6 bases). Trimming left V 6 bases short and J 0 bases short, with 12 bases between. Germline CDR1 SQVTM, CDR2 ANQGSEA. The length of the CDR3 is 13 residues. This chain's CDR3 is CSVTRDNSYEQYF. CDR3 sequence (DNA): TGCAGCGTGACCCGGGACAACTCCTACGAGCAGTACTTC.

This chain connects TRBV4-1 to TRBJ2-3, with D possibly TRBD2 on 6 matching bases. Trimming took 4 bases from V and 0 from J, leaving 14 bases between them. CDR3 length: 16 residues. In germline, CDR1 is MGHRA, CDR2 YSYEKL. The CDR3 sequence is CASSPRGSGSTDTQYF. As DNA, the CDR3 is TGCGCCAGCAGCCCCCGTGGAAGCGGGAGCACAGATACGCAGTATTTT.

V gene TRBV10-3 combines with J gene TRBJ1-3; no clear D gene. The germline CDR1 and CDR2 sequences are ENHRY and SYGVKD. V was shortened by 6 bases and J by 4 bases, with 7 bases between the two germline ends. The length of the CDR3 is 12 residues. The CDR3 DNA reads TGTGCCATCAGAGCGGACGGAAACACCATATATTTT. It translates to CAIRADGNTIYF.